The next 6 T cell receptor beta chains were all read from a single sample in a study of OX40 agonist ivuxolimab in advanced cancers. Generated by immunoSEQ multiplex PCR, the TCRdb table keeps only in-frame clones and is missing some. The table lists 79,000 or so clones, approximately 85% of them singletons, with approximately 0.6% in the top ten. Sequenced here: CD4+ or CD8+ T cells sorted from blood, sampled in a trial of the OX40 agonist ivuxolimab. The receptors come from an adult with an advanced solid tumor such as melanoma, head and neck, liver or kidney cancer.

The chain uses TRBV5-4 and TRBJ1-6, with 7 positions matching TRBD1. This CDR3 region has 14 residues. With 0 bases clipped from V and 9 bases from J, the junction kept 3 bases outside the gene matches. Looked up from germline, CDR1 is SGHNT and CDR2 is YYREEE (reference sequence). The CDR3 bases are TGTGCCAGCAGCTTGGAAGGGGGCGGTTCACCCCTCCACTTT. Protein product: CASSLEGGGSPLHF.

CDR3 loop: CASSLDGRVRTQYF. In DNA, the CDR3 is TGTGCCAGCAGCTTAGATGGGCGGGTGAGGACCCAGTACTTC. This rearrangement joins TRBV7-9 to TRBJ2-5, with D possibly being TRBD2 (5 bases). This CDR3 spans 14 amino acids. The ends were cut back, 1 base at V and 7 bases at J, with 13 bases in the middle. CDR1 and CDR2 (germline): SEHNR, FQNEAQ (reference sequence). Looking up the rest from reference TRBV7-9 and TRBJ2-5 gives the full variable domain: DTGVSQNPRHKITKRGQNVTFRCDPISEHNRLYWYRQTLGQGPEFLTYFQNEAQLEKSRLLSDRFSAERPKGSFSTLEIQRTEQGDSAMYLCASSLDGRVRTQYFGPGTRLLVL.

The chain is built from TRBV29-1 and TRBJ1-2; D is undetermined. CDR1 and CDR2 from the germline V gene are SQVTM and ANQGSEA. Trimming shortened V by 0 bases and J by 7 bases, and 12 bases separated the two germline ends. The length of the CDR3 is 13 residues. The CDR3 DNA reads TGCAGCGTTGAAGATTCGCCCTGGGGTGGCTACACCTTC. Its protein product is CSVEDSPWGGYTF.

The chain is built from TRBV5-4 and TRBJ2-3; D not resolved. The CDR3 is made up of 16 amino acids. V lost 4 bases, J lost 0 bases, and 15 bases lay in between. Germline V lookup: CDR1 SGHNT, CDR2 YYREEE (reference sequence). The DNA for the CDR3 is TGTGCCAGCAGCCCGACTGGACCGACTAGCACAGATACGCAGTATTTT. This encodes CASSPTGPTSTDTQYF.

The chain links TRBV20-1 to TRBJ2-7; 8 bases fit TRBD2. This CDR3 region has 11 residues. Trimming took 6 bases from V and 5 from J; bases not matched to a gene: 3. The germline V gene encodes CDR1 DFQATT and CDR2 SNEGSKA (reference sequence). The DNA for the CDR3 is TGCAGTGCAGCGCGGGGGGACGAGCAGTACTTC. Translation: CSAARGDEQYF.

The rearrangement links TRBV7-2 to TRBJ1-1; 8 nucleotides agree with TRBD1. V gave up 2 bases and J gave up 1 base; unmatched junction bases: 9. This CDR3 is built from 17 residues. CDR1 and CDR2 (germline): SGHTA, FQGNSA. CDR3 bases: TGTGCCAGCAGCTTATTCGGCCAGGGGGCTACGAACACTGAAGCTTTCTTT. It translates to CASSLFGQGATNTEAFF.